This entry is about one T cell receptor beta chain. The antigen remains unidentified. These data belong to a study of siplizumab effects on memory and regulatory T cells. Findings and limits, study-wide: Of the alloreactive clones, only a minor fraction mapped to unstimulated subsets. There appeared to be greater diversity in naive T cells than in memory cells, and naive T cells seemed major contributors to the alloresponse. Siplizumab significantly lowered the alloreactive sequences that could be traced to unstimulated CD4+ memory cells. With siplizumab, Treg-derived clones averaged roughly 70% of mappable alloreactive CD4+ clones, versus 26.9% in controls.

TCRdb's table, derived via immunoSEQ multiplex PCR, lists solely in-frame clones and lacks some. The sample has tens of thousands of clones, roughly 96% seen once; the top ten hold less than 0.035%. The source material was naive CD4+ T cells sorted from blood. This receptor was taken from a human donor in good health.

The CDR3 nucleotides are TGTGCCAGTAGTATTCCGGGGGACGAAAAACTGTTTTTT. Amino acid sequence: CASSIPGDEKLFF. The chain links TRBV19 to TRBJ1-4, with D perhaps matching TRBD1 (5 bases). The CDR3 sequence is 13 residues long. Germline V gene data show CDR1 as LNHDA and CDR2 as SQIVND (reference sequence). Trimming pared 3 bases from V and 8 bases from J, leaving 10 bases between.